Sequencing of this T cell receptor (beta chain) was carried out in a study of blood T cell repertoires in COVID-19. For the study at large: PBMCs, B-cell-depleted T cells, or T cells were the source of the cDNA or gDNA that made up the material.

The junction had 2 bases not matched to a gene; V was cut back by 3 bases and J by 1 base. CDR1 and CDR2 (germline): KGHSH, LQKENI. The CDR3 covers 15 residues. As processed by the authors: Reference gene primers were amplified, and this amplification served to estimate nucleated cell counts. Some clones are missing from TCRdb's copy, which holds only in-frame ones; the method was immunoSEQ multiplex PCR. The V and J calls and clone size were taken over from that table, and D and trimming were inferred from the DNA. The table lists 55,000 to 90,000 clones, approximately 83% of them singletons, with under 6% in the top ten.

This clonotype was sampled from a woman in her sixties or seventies with acute or convalescent COVID-19. The chain joins TRBV18 to TRBJ1-5; 8 bases line up with TRBD1. Sequenced sample: peripheral blood. CDR3 sequence: CASSPTGGSNQPQHF. The DNA for the CDR3 is TGTGCCAGCTCACCCACAGGGGGGAGCAATCAGCCCCAGCATTTT.